The TCR beta chain described here comes from a study of a mutant IDH1 vaccine in newly diagnosed glioma. Whole-study context: The treated population exhibited a male proportion of about 60%, a female proportion of 37.5%, and a mean age of about 39 years. Previous care, which was radiotherapy, temozolomide, or both, most often involved both.

Time point noted: week 5, during vaccination. It was 300 ug of mutant IDH1 20-mer peptide that made up each vaccine dose, given with topical imiquimod. Germline V gene lookup returns CDR1 KGHSH and CDR2 LQKENI. This CDR3 comprises 11 residues. V gave up 3 bases and J gave up 12 bases; unmatched junction bases: 1. This clone appeared a single time. Its antigen remains unidentified. The repertoire was sequenced with immunoSEQ multiplex PCR; TCRdb's copy has only in-frame clones and lacks some. This table holds some 51,000 clones, roughly 73% found once. This material consisted of PBMCs, taken from a glioma patient whose treatment included an IDH1 peptide vaccine. The TCR sequence derives from a middle-aged man with glioma. The genes are TRBV18 and TRBJ2-1, with 8 nucleotides matching TRBD1. The CDR3 sequence is CASSPDRGQFF. Here the CDR3 DNA reads TGTGCCAGCTCACCTGACAGGGGGCAGTTCTTC.